The next 16 T cell receptor beta chains were all read from a single sample in a study of T-cell memory formation after mild COVID-19. A single record per CDR3 protein comes from TCRdb applying MiXCR to the 5' RACE reads. Of 300,000 to 400,000 distinct CDR3 sequences in the sample, about a sixth were seen once. The sample was PBMCs or a T cell subset sorted from them (not recorded which). All receptors come from a man in his late teens or twenties who had mild COVID-19 (a few samples of this study predate the infection). Cell type and time point are not known.

The J gene is TRBJ2-7, the V gene TRBV5-1; D is perhaps TRBD2 (5 bases). CDR1 and CDR2 (germline): SGHRS, YFSETQ. Trimming stripped 0 bases from V and 2 bases from J, with 9 bases between. The CDR3 loop spans 14 amino acids. CDR3 region: CASSLAGVPYEQYF. The CDR3 nucleotides read TGCGCCAGCAGCTTGGCCGGGGTCCCCTACGAGCAGTACTTC.

This clonotype has more than one count but fewer than ten. The chain uses TRBV5-1 and TRBJ2-3; 7 nucleotides agree with TRBD2. Germline V gene sequence: CDR1 SGHRS, CDR2 YFSETQ. CDR3 length: 16 residues. The junction had 4 bases not matched to a gene; V was cut back by 0 bases and J by 0 bases. Written as DNA, the CDR3 is TGCGCCAGCAGCTTGGGTCTAGCGGAGAGCACAGATACGCAGTATTTT. Translated, it gives CASSLGLAESTDTQYF.

The V gene is TRBV11-3, the J gene TRBJ2-1, with D perhaps TRBD2 (7 bases). The CDR3 contains 15 residues. The germline V gene has CDR1 SGHNT and CDR2 YENEEA. V was clipped by 2 bases and J by 9 bases, with 17 bases between them. CDR3 amino acids: CASSLMWGGSGEQFF. CDR3 bases: TGTGCCAGCAGCTTAATGTGGGGGGGCTCTGGTGAGCAGTTCTTC.

The rearrangement links TRBV29-1 to TRBJ2-7; the D is unclear. There are 11 residues in the CDR3. Germline V CDR1 and CDR2: SQVTM, ANQGSEA. V lost 6 bases to trimming and J lost 4 bases, with 10 bases between them. The CDR3 nucleotides read TGCAGCGTGGACCGACGTTACGAGCAGTACGTC. Residues: CSVDRRYEQYV.

At least ten counts were recorded for this clonotype. This chain joins TRBV7-2 and TRBJ2-1, with a possible D match to TRBD1 (5 bases). Germline lookup yields CDR1 SGHTA and CDR2 FQGNSA. With 2 bases removed from V and 11 bases from J, the gap between germline ends came to 10 bases. The CDR3 totals 12 residues. The CDR3 region is CASSLSRVKQFF. CDR3 nucleotides: TGTGCCAGCAGCTTATCCAGGGTGAAGCAGTTCTTC.

This sequence joins TRBV7-6 and TRBJ1-4, with a possible D match to TRBD1 (6 bases). Germline V gene data show CDR1 as SGHVS and CDR2 as FNYEAQ. The V end lost 5 bases, the J end lost 7 bases, and 14 bases lay between the germline ends. The CDR3 runs 14 residues. This CDR3 is CASSLGGGREKLFF. The CDR3 nucleotides are TGTGCCAGCAGCCTAGGGGGGGGCCGTGAAAAACTGTTTTTT.

This clonotype has a handful of counts. The chain uses TRBV6-6 and TRBJ1-1, with D tentatively TRBD1 (6 bases). The germline V gene has CDR1 MNHNY and CDR2 SVGAGI (reference sequence). The ends were cut back, 5 bases at V and 3 bases at J, with 10 bases in the middle. CDR3 size: 13 residues. DNA of the CDR3: TGTGCCAGCAGTCCCCGACAGGACACTGAAGCTTTCTTT. It yields the protein CASSPRQDTEAFF.

This clonotype was observed a handful of times. This rearrangement joins TRBV20-1 to TRBJ1-6; D remains unclear. This CDR3 is 12 amino acids long. In germline, CDR1 is DFQATT, CDR2 SNEGSKA (reference sequence). Between the trimmed V and J ends, which lost 0 bases and 10 bases, there was a span of 7 bases. CDR3 DNA: TGCAGTGCTAGAGATCGTGGCTCACCCCTCCACTTT. Amino acid sequence: CSARDRGSPLHF.

In its sample, this clonotype was seen a few times. The gene calls are TRBV2 and TRBJ2-7; 7 nucleotides match TRBD2. The CDR3 has 13 amino acids. In germline, CDR1 is SNHLY, CDR2 FYNNEI. The trim removed 6 bases at V and 6 bases at J, leaving 8 bases unmatched. The CDR3 here is CASRAGPPSEQYV. In nucleotides, the CDR3 is TGTGCCAGCAGAGCGGGACCGCCCTCCGAGCAGTACGTC.

This clonotype was seen repeatedly, ten times or more. The chain couples TRBV4-3 to TRBJ2-7; D may match TRBD1 or TRBD2 (5 bases each). The germline CDR1 and CDR2 sequences are LGHNA and YSLEER. CDR3 length: 13 residues. V shed 4 bases and J shed 6 bases, with 13 bases lying between them. The CDR3 loop reads CASSPPGHGEQYV. CDR3 coding DNA: TGCGCCAGCAGCCCTCCGGGGCACGGCGAGCAGTACGTC.

This clonotype was seen ten or more times. This sequence joins TRBV15 and TRBJ2-5; D unclear. The V end lost 1 base, the J end lost 5 bases, and 5 bases lay between the germline ends. This CDR3 has 12 amino acids. Germline CDR1 is LNHNV and CDR2 is YYDKDF (reference sequence). CDR3 bases: TGTGCCACCAGCAGAGTGGGCGAGACCCAGTACTTC. Its protein product is CATSRVGETQYF.

This clonotype showed up many times. The chain recombines TRBV6-6 with TRBJ2-1; 10 bases are a match to TRBD2. The CDR3 is 15 residues long. CDR1 is MNHNY, CDR2 SVGAGI, per germline (reference sequence). V lost 6 bases, J lost 10 bases, and 12 bases stayed unmatched. This chain's CDR3 is CASSNSGGTLLEQFF. Here the CDR3 DNA reads TGTGCCAGCAGCAATAGCGGGGGGACCCTCCTCGAGCAGTTCTTC.

On this clonotype itself: One junction end does not reproduce the germline sequence, and a read error may be involved. This chain connects TRBV11-2 to TRBJ2-2; D is unresolved. Looked up from germline, CDR1 is SGHAT and CDR2 is FQNNGV. CDR3 length: 11 amino acids. Written as DNA, the CDR3 is TGTGCCAGCACCTTAACCGGGGAGCTGTTTTTT. It encodes CASTLTGELFF.

The sample holds a few counts of this clonotype. This chain connects TRBV7-2 to TRBJ2-7; TRBD1 might be the D (5 bases). Deletions cut 3 bases from V and 6 bases from J, with 12 bases between. The germline gives CDR1 SGHTA, CDR2 FQGNSA. The CDR3 covers 13 residues. The CDR3 here is CASSFNRGSEQYV. The CDR3 DNA reads TGTGCCAGCAGCTTCAATAGGGGATCCGAGCAGTACGTC.

The J gene is TRBJ2-1, the V gene TRBV7-9; 8 bases fit TRBD1. This CDR3 region has 12 residues. The germline V gene encodes CDR1 SEHNR and CDR2 FQNEAQ (reference sequence). V lost 4 bases to trimming and J lost 15 bases; unmatched junction nucleotides: 8. The CDR3 sequence is CASSYRQGARFF. DNA of the CDR3: TGTGCCAGCAGCTACAGGCAGGGGGCAAGGTTCTTC. The full variable domain, its missing parts supplied by reference TRBV7-9 and TRBJ2-1, is DTGVSQNPRHKITKRGQNVTFRCDPISEHNRLYWYRQTLGQGPEFLTYFQNEAQLEKSRLLSDRFSAERPKGSFSTLEIQRTEQGDSAMYLCASSYRQGARFFGPGTRLTVL.

In this sample, this clonotype turned up a few times. The V and J genes are TRBV3-1 and TRBJ1-3; D uncertain. V lost 0 bases, J lost 0 bases, and 6 bases lay in between. The CDR3 totals 15 residues. Looked up from germline, CDR1 is LGHDT and CDR2 is YNNKEL (reference sequence). The CDR3, as DNA: TGTGCCAGCAGCCAAGATCTCGCCTCTGGAAACACCATATATTTT. This gives the protein CASSQDLASGNTIYF.